Below are 16 T cell receptor beta chains sequenced from a single sample in a study of CD8+CD57+ T cells in acquired aplastic anemia. Genomic DNA provided the template from which TCR beta VDJ and CDR3 profiles were obtained. TCRdb re-called the reads with MiXCR, one entry per CDR3 protein. The sample has 150,000 to 200,000 distinct CDR3 sequences, approximately 40% seen once. Source material: sorted CD4+, CD8+, or CD8+CD57+ T cells (not recorded which) from PBMCs. These receptor sequences come from a human donor in good health.

The rearrangement uses TRBV7-6 and TRBJ1-2, with 8 bases identical to TRBD1. The length of the CDR3 is 16 residues. Trimming removed 5 bases from V and 4 bases from J; junction bases left unmatched: 12. Germline V CDR1 and CDR2: SGHVS, FNYEAQ. The CDR3 reads CASSARTGFDAYGYTF. CDR3 bases: TGTGCCAGCAGCGCACGGACAGGGTTCGACGCCTATGGCTACACCTTC.

This sequence joins TRBV5-1 and TRBJ1-1; unclear D gene. The CDR3 totals 15 residues. Per the germline V gene, CDR1 is SGHRS and CDR2 is YFSETQ. V shed 4 bases and J shed 0 bases, with 13 bases lying between them. CDR3 sequence reads: CASSTSQNMNTEAFF. In nucleotides, the CDR3 is TGCGCCAGCAGCACGTCGCAGAACATGAACACTGAAGCTTTCTTT.

The chain has TRBV2 and TRBJ1-5, with D possibly TRBD1 on 5 matching bases. The CDR3 runs 13 residues. Per germline, CDR1 SNHLY and CDR2 FYNNEI. Trimming pared 4 bases from V and 5 bases from J, leaving 9 bases between. CDR3 loop: CASSGAGHQPQHF. The CDR3 nucleotides are TGTGCCAGCAGTGGAGCAGGGCATCAGCCCCAGCATTTT.

The chain recombines TRBV13 with TRBJ2-7; D is possibly TRBD2 (6 bases). The CDR3 contains 14 residues. Germline V gene data show CDR1 as PRHDT and CDR2 as FYEKMQ (reference sequence). V gave up 3 bases and J gave up 2 bases, with 11 bases separating them. The CDR3 coding sequence is TGTGCCAGCAGCTTTGCAGGGAGGCCCTACGAGCAGTACTTC. Translation gives CASSFAGRPYEQYF.

This clonotype is labeled medium-sized. V usage is TRBV10-3 and J usage is TRBJ1-6, with D uncertain. Germline V CDR1 and CDR2: ENHRY, SYGVKD. V dropped 2 bases and J dropped 6 bases, with 8 bases sitting between them. The length of the CDR3 is 14 residues. The CDR3 DNA sequence: TGTGCCATCAGTGAGGGCGGTCCTAATTCACCCCTCCACTTT. Encoded protein: CAISEGGPNSPLHF.

The rearrangement joins TRBV9 to TRBJ2-7, with D unresolved. Trimming took 3 bases from V and 5 from J, leaving 9 bases between them. Germline V gene sequence: CDR1 SGDLS, CDR2 YYNGEE. The CDR3 consists of 12 residues. CDR3 in amino acids: CASSGLGHEQYF. CDR3 bases: TGTGCCAGCAGCGGACTCGGGCACGAGCAGTACTTC.

This clonotype was seen repeatedly, ten times or more. V gene TRBV7-3 combines with J gene TRBJ1-3, with 9 bases that match TRBD1. V trimming: 5 bases; J trimming: 0 bases; junction bases outside the gene matches: 11. CDR1 SGHTA and CDR2 FQGTGA come from the germline V gene. CDR3 length equals 18 residues. The CDR3 protein is CASSPNAQTGGSGNTIYF. The CDR3 DNA sequence: TGTGCCAGCAGCCCTAATGCCCAGACAGGGGGCTCTGGAAACACCATATATTTT.

The J gene is TRBJ2-7, the V gene TRBV29-1, with 7 bases lining up with TRBD1. Germline loops: CDR1 SQVTM, CDR2 ANQGSEA. The V segment lost 5 bases and the J segment 0 bases; nucleotides outside the gene matches: 7. The CDR3 extends over 14 amino acids. CDR3 nucleotide sequence: TGCAGCGTTATGGGACAGTGGAGCTCCTACGAGCAGTACTTC. Its protein product is CSVMGQWSSYEQYF.

This clonotype was picked up many times. This chain connects TRBV15 to TRBJ1-5; maybe TRBD1 (6 bases). This CDR3 contains 14 residues. Germline V gene data show CDR1 as LNHNV and CDR2 as YYDKDF (reference sequence). V shed 1 base and J shed 5 bases, with 9 bases lying between them. The CDR3 here is CATSRVAGDQPQHF. The CDR3 nucleotides read TGTGCCACCAGCAGAGTTGCAGGGGATCAGCCCCAGCATTTT.

Points on this clonotype: It may be a read error: a sequence one base away is much more abundant. This chain uses TRBV27 with TRBJ2-2, with D unclear. CDR1 is MNHEY and CDR2 is SMNVEV in the germline V gene (reference sequence). The CDR3 is 12 amino acids. The CDR3: CAGSTSTGELFF. CDR3 in DNA: TGTGCCGGCAGTACCAGCACCGGGGAGCTGTTTTTT.

The rearrangement links TRBV24-1 to TRBJ2-7; 12 bases fit TRBD2. Trimming at V came to 9 bases and at J to 2 bases, leaving 4 bases not matched to a gene. From germline, CDR1 is KGHDR and CDR2 SFDVKD. The CDR3 loop spans 14 amino acids. This CDR3 reads CATLAGGGTYEQYF. The DNA for the CDR3 is TGTGCCACCCTAGCGGGAGGGGGAACCTACGAGCAGTACTTC.

This clonotype was seen only a few times. The V call is TRBV10-3, the J call TRBJ2-1, with D uncertain. V lost 0 bases to trimming and J lost 6 bases, with 12 bases between them. Per the germline V gene, CDR1 is ENHRY and CDR2 is SYGVKD. The CDR3 totals 15 residues. CDR3 coding DNA: TGTGCCATCAGTGAGTCTGTTGGGTTGAGCAATGAGCAGTTCTTC. It yields the protein CAISESVGLSNEQFF.

The sample holds many counts of this clonotype. This chain joins TRBV27 and TRBJ2-7, with TRBD1 matching over 7 bases. Unmatched junction bases numbered 10, after V lost 6 bases and J lost 2 bases. Germline CDR1 and CDR2: MNHEY and SMNVEV (reference sequence). The CDR3 is 15 residues long. The CDR3 region has the DNA TGTGCCAGCAGCCCGAGCTGGGACAGACCCTACGAGCAGTACTTC. It is translated as CASSPSWDRPYEQYF.

Turning to this clonotype: A much bigger clone sits one base away, suggesting this may be a read error. V is TRBV5-5 and J is TRBJ2-7; D is perhaps TRBD1 or TRBD2 (5 bases each). The CDR3 runs to 16 residues. V was cut by 7 bases and J by 3 bases, with 23 bases left in between. Per germline, CDR1 SGHKS and CDR2 YYEKEE (reference sequence). CDR3 in amino acids: CASHLVGVGGHYEQYF. The CDR3 DNA sequence: TGTGCCAGCCACCTTGTCGGGGTTGGGGGTCACTACGAGCAGTACTTC.

In this sample, this clonotype turned up many times. The chain is built from TRBV5-1 and TRBJ2-2; 14 nucleotides align to TRBD2. Germline V gene lookup returns CDR1 SGHRS and CDR2 YFSETQ. This CDR3 comprises 18 residues. Trimming cost V 3 bases and J 0 bases; bases outside gene matches: 4. CDR3 bases: TGCGCCAGCAGCTCGGGACTAGCGGGGGAATCGAACACCGGGGAGCTGTTTTTT. It specifies CASSSGLAGESNTGELFF.

The chain joins TRBV6-4 to TRBJ1-2, with 7 bases fitting TRBD1. This CDR3 has 12 residues. V lost 5 bases, J lost 8 bases, and 5 bases stayed unmatched. The germline V gene encodes CDR1 MRHNA and CDR2 SNTAGT. The CDR3 DNA reads as TGTGCCAGCAGTTACAGGGGTGGCGGCTACACCTTC. Translation: CASSYRGGGYTF.